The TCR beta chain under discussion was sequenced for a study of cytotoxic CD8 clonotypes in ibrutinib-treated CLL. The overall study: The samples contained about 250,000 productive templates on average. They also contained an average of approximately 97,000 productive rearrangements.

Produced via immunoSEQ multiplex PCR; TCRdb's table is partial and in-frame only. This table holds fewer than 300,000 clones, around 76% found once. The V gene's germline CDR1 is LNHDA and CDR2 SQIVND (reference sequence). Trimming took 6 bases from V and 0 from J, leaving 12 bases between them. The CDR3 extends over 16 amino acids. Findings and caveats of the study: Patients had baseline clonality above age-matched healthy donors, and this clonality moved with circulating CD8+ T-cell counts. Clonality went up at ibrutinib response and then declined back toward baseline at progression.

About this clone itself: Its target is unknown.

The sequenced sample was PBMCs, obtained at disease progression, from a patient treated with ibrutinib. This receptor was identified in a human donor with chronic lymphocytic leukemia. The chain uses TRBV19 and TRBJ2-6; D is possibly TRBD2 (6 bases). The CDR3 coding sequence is TGTGCCAGTAGGGAGGGTTCGAACTCTGGGGCCAACGTCCTGACTTTC. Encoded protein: CASREGSNSGANVLTF.